These 32 T cell receptor beta chains originate from one sample sequenced in a study of T cell responses to AZD1222 COVID-19 vaccine. Assay: immunoSEQ multiplex PCR; the TCRdb copy retains only in-frame clones and omits some. The sample lists about 68,000 clones, around 83% occurring once. The sequenced sample was peripheral blood, obtained on day 0 of AZD1222 vaccination. The receptors here all came from an adult in good health.

V and J are TRBV6-2 or TRBV6-3 and TRBJ2-2; tentatively, D is TRBD2 (5 bases). Germline assignment: CDR1 MNHEY and CDR2 SVGEGT. Between the trimmed V and J ends, which lost 6 bases and 6 bases, there was a span of 14 bases. The CDR3 is made up of 14 amino acids. The CDR3 sequence is CASSSPPGSGELFF. The CDR3 coding sequence is TGTGCCAGCAGCTCACCACCGGGGTCCGGGGAGCTGTTTTTT.

This rearrangement joins TRBV3-1 (or the pseudogene TRBV3-2) to TRBJ1-6; TRBD1 aligns across 11 bases. The CDR3 contains 17 residues. Germline CDR1 LGHDT, CDR2 YNNKEL (reference sequence). Trimming cost V 1 base and J 6 bases; bases outside gene matches: 5. CDR3 nucleotide sequence: TGTGCCAGCAGCCAAGGGACAGGGGGCGCGGGTAATTCACCCCTCCACTTT. Translating it yields CASSQGTGGAGNSPLHF.

In this sample, this clone turned up a few times. The DNA of the CDR3 is TGTGCCAGCAGTTGGCAGGAGACTGAAGCTTTCTTT. Translation gives CASSWQETEAFF. V and J are TRBV25-1 and TRBJ1-1; D is unclear. The germline V and J ends were trimmed by 5 bases and 5 bases, with 9 bases remaining between them. Germline-derived CDR1 and CDR2 are MGHDK and SYGVNS. This CDR3 has 12 residues.

This chain links TRBV20-1 with TRBJ2-5, with D unresolved. Germline V lookup: CDR1 DFQATT, CDR2 SNEGSKA (reference sequence). The CDR3 runs 12 residues. Trimming left V 3 bases short and J 3 bases short, with 8 bases between. The CDR3 DNA is TGCAGTGCTAGTAGGGCCGAAGAGACCCAGTACTTC. This translates into CSASRAEETQYF.

The sample holds one count of this clone. The rearrangement uses TRBV27 and TRBJ1-6, with D possibly TRBD1 on 6 matching bases. Germline loops: CDR1 MNHEY, CDR2 SMNVEV (reference sequence). The CDR3 totals 17 residues. V was cut by 5 bases and J by 2 bases, with 16 bases left in between. In DNA, the CDR3 is TGTGCCAGCAGTCCCAACAGGGCGGGAACCTATAATTCACCCCTCCACTTT. Translation gives CASSPNRAGTYNSPLHF.

The rearrangement uses TRBV2 and TRBJ2-1, with 14 bases matching TRBD2. The germline CDR1 and CDR2 sequences are SNHLY and FYNNEI. With 8 bases clipped from V and 0 bases from J, the junction kept 12 bases outside the gene matches. This CDR3 is 19 amino acids long. This chain's CDR3 is CASLMGTSGGLSSYNEQFF. Written as DNA, the CDR3 is TGTGCCAGCCTCATGGGGACTAGCGGGGGTCTCAGCTCCTACAATGAGCAGTTCTTC.

The chain carries TRBV19 and TRBJ2-1, with 7 bases identical to TRBD1. The V segment lost 5 bases and the J segment 12 bases; nucleotides outside the gene matches: 10. CDR3 size: 13 residues. Germline assignment: CDR1 LNHDA and CDR2 SQIVND (reference sequence). The CDR3 bases are TGTGCCAGTAGTGGGGAAGACAGGGTCAGGCAGTTCTTC. Amino acid sequence: CASSGEDRVRQFF.

The gene calls are TRBV5-6 and TRBJ2-1, with 9 bases fitting TRBD1. This CDR3 is built from 19 residues. Germline-derived CDR1 and CDR2 are SGHDT and YYEEEE. The V and J ends lost 0 bases and 5 bases, in that order; junction bases with no gene match: 15. For the CDR3, the DNA is TGTGCCAGCAGCTTGGATCTCACCGGGGGACAGGGATCCCACAATGAGCAGTTCTTC. It translates to CASSLDLTGGQGSHNEQFF.

The V call is TRBV2, the J call TRBJ2-7; TRBD2 aligns across 11 bases. This CDR3 has 15 amino acids. After removal of 3 bases from V and 5 bases from J, the junction contained 6 bases not matched to a gene. CDR1 and CDR2 from the germline V gene are SNHLY and FYNNEI. The DNA of the CDR3 is TGTGCCAGCAGTGATTCTAGCGGGGGGCTTGACGAGCAGTACTTC. As protein: CASSDSSGGLDEQYF.

The rearrangement links TRBV10-3 to TRBJ1-2; D is ambiguous. The CDR3 runs to 15 residues. The germline V and J ends were trimmed by 6 bases and 6 bases, with 20 bases remaining between them. The germline gives CDR1 ENHRY, CDR2 SYGVKD. DNA of the CDR3: TGTGCCATCAGGGAAAAGGCAGGCGACTCCCATGGCTACACCTTC. As protein: CAIREKAGDSHGYTF.

The chain couples TRBV5-1 to TRBJ1-4; D is unresolved. The germline CDR1 and CDR2 sequences are SGHRS and YFSETQ. This CDR3 has 15 residues. V lost 5 bases and J lost 3, with 14 bases in between. The CDR3 spells CASSEGSGANEKLFF. In DNA form, the CDR3 reads TGCGCCAGCAGTGAAGGATCAGGCGCTAATGAAAAACTGTTTTTT. The complete variable domain, with remaining parts taken from reference TRBV5-1 and TRBJ1-4, reads KAGVTQTPRYLIKTRGQQVTLSCSPISGHRSVSWYQQTPGQGLQFLFEYFSETQRNKGNFPGRFSGRQFSNSRSEMNVSTLELGDSALYLCASSEGSGANEKLFFGSGTQLSVL.

This clone was seen ten or more times. At the DNA level, this CDR3 is encoded by other sequences in the same sample as well. The chain uses TRBV18 and TRBJ1-3; D remains ambiguous. The CDR3 is 14 amino acids. Germline V lookup: CDR1 KGHSH, CDR2 LQKENI. Trimming pared 6 bases from V and 0 bases from J, leaving 9 bases between. The CDR3 spells CASSPSVSGNTIYF. CDR3 sequence (DNA): TGTGCCAGCTCCCCGTCAGTCTCTGGAAACACCATATATTTT.

The chain employs TRBV10-3 and TRBJ2-1; TRBD2 matches 8 bases. After removal of 4 bases from V and 9 bases from J, the junction contained 8 bases not matched to a gene. The CDR3 is made up of 14 amino acids. CDR1 and CDR2 from the germline V gene are ENHRY and SYGVKD. CDR3 residues: CAISAGTRYAEQFF. CDR3 DNA sequence: TGTGCCATCAGTGCAGGGACTAGATACGCTGAGCAGTTCTTC.

The chain joins TRBV5-4 to TRBJ2-1; 10 bases map to TRBD2. Germline V CDR1 and CDR2: SGHNT, YYREEE (reference sequence). CDR3 length: 15 amino acids. J gave up 4 bases and V 5 bases, and 6 bases lay outside the gene matches. The CDR3 DNA is TGTGCCAGCAGAATAGCGGGGGGTCGTTACAATGAGCAGTTCTTC. It yields the protein CASRIAGGRYNEQFF.

The V call is TRBV2, the J call TRBJ2-5; D not certain. Germline assignment: CDR1 SNHLY and CDR2 FYNNEI. This CDR3 is built from 12 residues. Trimming took 7 bases from V and 0 from J, leaving 6 bases between them. CDR3 in amino acids: CASTGHQETQYF. In DNA, the CDR3 is TGTGCCAGCACCGGACACCAAGAGACCCAGTACTTC.

This chain joins TRBV7-2 and TRBJ2-5, with 9 nucleotides matching TRBD2. J gave up 1 base and V 4 bases, and 4 bases lay outside the gene matches. The germline gives CDR1 SGHTA, CDR2 FQGNSA. The CDR3 runs 15 residues. The CDR3 loop reads CASSSVTSGQETQYF. DNA of the CDR3: TGTGCCAGCAGCTCCGTGACTAGCGGCCAAGAGACCCAGTACTTC.

This clone was observed many times. The chain recombines TRBV5-4 with TRBJ1-2; the D is unclear. CDR3 length: 14 residues. From germline, CDR1 is SGHNT and CDR2 YYREEE (reference sequence). Between the trimmed V and J ends, which lost 5 bases and 4 bases, there was a span of 15 bases. The CDR3: CASRPGEFGYGYTF. Here the CDR3 DNA reads TGTGCCAGCAGACCTGGAGAGTTCGGCTATGGCTACACCTTC.

The CDR3 loop reads CASSTGNTGELFF. The CDR3 region has the DNA TGCGCCAGCAGTACAGGGAACACCGGGGAGCTGTTTTTT. The genes are TRBV10-1 and TRBJ2-2; the D gene is possibly TRBD1 (5 bases). Trimming left V 5 bases short and J 1 base short, with 5 bases between. Germline lookup yields CDR1 WNHNN and CDR2 SYGVQD (reference sequence). The length of the CDR3 is 13 residues.

V is TRBV5-1 and J is TRBJ2-3; 7 nucleotides agree with TRBD1. The CDR3 sequence is 14 residues long. The ends lost 2 bases at V and 6 bases at J; junction bases unmatched: 6. The germline gives CDR1 SGHRS, CDR2 YFSETQ. The CDR3 region has the DNA TGCGCCAGCAGCTTACAGGGGCTAGGGGATACGCAGTATTTT. It specifies CASSLQGLGDTQYF. Supplemented by reference TRBV5-1 and TRBJ2-3, the full variable domain reads KAGVTQTPRYLIKTRGQQVTLSCSPISGHRSVSWYQQTPGQGLQFLFEYFSETQRNKGNFPGRFSGRQFSNSRSEMNVSTLELGDSALYLCASSLQGLGDTQYFGPGTRLTVL.

This rearrangement joins TRBV3-1 (or the pseudogene TRBV3-2) to TRBJ1-3, with D unresolved. Trimming took off 0 bases at V and 0 bases at J, with 6 bases between the two ends. CDR3 length: 15 residues. Germline CDR1 reads LGHDT; CDR2 reads YNNKEL (reference sequence). Written as DNA, the CDR3 is TGTGCCAGCAGCCAAGAGACAACCTCTGGAAACACCATATATTTT. This sequence encodes CASSQETTSGNTIYF.

The chain joins TRBV10-3 to TRBJ2-5; 10 bases are shared with TRBD2. The V segment lost 4 bases and the J segment 3 bases; nucleotides outside the gene matches: 8. CDR3 length equals 16 residues. Germline V lookup: CDR1 ENHRY, CDR2 SYGVKD. The CDR3 DNA reads TGTGCCATCAGTGGTTCATCAGGACTAGCGGAAGAGACCCAGTACTTC. It codes for CAISGSSGLAEETQYF.

The chain carries TRBV19 and TRBJ2-5, with 9 bases aligning to TRBD1. V lost 3 bases, J lost 6 bases, and 5 bases stayed unmatched. CDR1 LNHDA and CDR2 SQIVND come from the germline V gene (reference sequence). The CDR3 extends over 14 amino acids. This chain's CDR3 is CASSITGGGQTQYF. In DNA form, the CDR3 reads TGTGCCAGTAGTATCACAGGGGGCGGACAGACCCAGTACTTC.

CDR3 DNA sequence: TGCGCCAGCAGACAGGACCCTGGGAACACTGAAGCTTTCTTT. Translating it yields CASRQDPGNTEAFF. The gene calls are TRBV10-2 and TRBJ1-1; D may be TRBD1 (5 bases). This CDR3 has 14 residues. Germline assignment: CDR1 WSHSY and CDR2 SAAADI. V was trimmed by 6 bases and J by 1 base, leaving 12 bases between them.

In this sample, this clone turned up a few times. The genes are TRBV18 and TRBJ2-3; TRBD2 matches at 11 bases. CDR3 length: 20 residues. Germline V gives CDR1 KGHSH, CDR2 LQKENI. The ends lost 0 bases at V and 2 bases at J; junction bases unmatched: 13. CDR3 DNA: TGTGCCAGCTCACCACCGTTACTAGCGGGGGCCCTAAATTACACAGATACGCAGTATTTT. Its translation is CASSPPLLAGALNYTDTQYF.

V usage is TRBV12-3 or TRBV12-4 and J usage is TRBJ1-2; D call uncertain. This CDR3 is 12 amino acids long. The V end was cut by 5 bases, the J end by 8 bases, with 12 bases between. In nucleotides, the CDR3 is TGTGCCAGCAGTAAAACGACAAGCGGCTACACCTTC. It is translated as CASSKTTSGYTF.

This chain links TRBV3-1 (or the pseudogene TRBV3-2) with TRBJ2-1, with 11 bases fitting TRBD2. This CDR3 is built from 18 residues. Germline CDR1 reads LGHDT; CDR2 reads YNNKEL (reference sequence). V dropped 3 bases and J dropped 8; count of bases not matched to a gene: 15. DNA for the CDR3: TGTGCCAGCAGCCACGCCCTCCGGGCTAGCGGGGGGCCTGATGAGCAGTTCTTC. It specifies CASSHALRASGGPDEQFF.

The genes are TRBV30 and TRBJ1-5; D unclear. Germline V gene data show CDR1 as GTSNPN and CDR2 as SVGIG (reference sequence). Deletions cut 0 bases from V and 1 base from J, with 7 bases between. The CDR3 covers 14 residues. CDR3 nucleotide sequence: TGTGCCTGGAGTGTTGGTTACAGCAATCAGCCCCAGCATTTT. Encoded protein: CAWSVGYSNQPQHF.

V usage is TRBV30 and J usage is TRBJ1-1; D gene uncertain. Germline V gene data show CDR1 as GTSNPN and CDR2 as SVGIG (reference sequence). Trimming stripped 0 bases from V and 6 bases from J, with 8 bases between. The CDR3 extends over 12 amino acids. The CDR3 loop is CAWSVGIAEAFF. The CDR3 nucleotides read TGTGCCTGGAGTGTAGGGATAGCTGAAGCTTTCTTT.

This clone was seen more than once but under ten times. The chain couples TRBV13 to TRBJ1-4; 7 nucleotides match TRBD1. Germline values: CDR1 PRHDT, CDR2 FYEKMQ (reference sequence). The CDR3 has 18 residues. The junction had 12 bases not matched to a gene; V was cut back by 5 bases and J by 0 bases. This CDR3 is CASSHRGFRSATNEKLFF. The CDR3 nucleotides are TGTGCCAGCAGCCACAGGGGTTTTCGTTCGGCAACTAATGAAAAACTGTTTTTT.

The chain links TRBV5-6 to TRBJ1-1; TRBD1 agrees at 7 bases. The CDR3 length is 15 residues. Germline lookup yields CDR1 SGHDT and CDR2 YYEEEE. Germline trimming cut 1 base from V and 5 bases from J; bases unmatched to any gene: 8. The CDR3 DNA is TGTGCCAGCAGCTTGTATTACAGGGGCGGGACTGAAGCTTTCTTT. This translates into CASSLYYRGGTEAFF.

V and J are TRBV28 and TRBJ2-7; D is unclear. The CDR3 length is 14 residues. Trimming cost V 6 bases and J 5 bases, with 17 bases left between them. CDR1 is MDHEN, CDR2 SYDVKM, per germline. The chain's CDR3 is CASRPQWVPHEQYF. As DNA, the CDR3 is TGTGCCAGCAGACCACAATGGGTCCCCCACGAGCAGTACTTC.

This clone appeared a few times. The chain joins TRBV30 to TRBJ1-5; D not certain. The germline V gene has CDR1 GTSNPN and CDR2 SVGIG (reference sequence). Trimming cost V 2 bases and J 4 bases, with 9 bases left between them. The CDR3 runs 13 residues. The CDR3 coding sequence is TGTGCCTGGAGTCAAAGGCCGAATCAGCCCCAGCATTTT. This codes for CAWSQRPNQPQHF.